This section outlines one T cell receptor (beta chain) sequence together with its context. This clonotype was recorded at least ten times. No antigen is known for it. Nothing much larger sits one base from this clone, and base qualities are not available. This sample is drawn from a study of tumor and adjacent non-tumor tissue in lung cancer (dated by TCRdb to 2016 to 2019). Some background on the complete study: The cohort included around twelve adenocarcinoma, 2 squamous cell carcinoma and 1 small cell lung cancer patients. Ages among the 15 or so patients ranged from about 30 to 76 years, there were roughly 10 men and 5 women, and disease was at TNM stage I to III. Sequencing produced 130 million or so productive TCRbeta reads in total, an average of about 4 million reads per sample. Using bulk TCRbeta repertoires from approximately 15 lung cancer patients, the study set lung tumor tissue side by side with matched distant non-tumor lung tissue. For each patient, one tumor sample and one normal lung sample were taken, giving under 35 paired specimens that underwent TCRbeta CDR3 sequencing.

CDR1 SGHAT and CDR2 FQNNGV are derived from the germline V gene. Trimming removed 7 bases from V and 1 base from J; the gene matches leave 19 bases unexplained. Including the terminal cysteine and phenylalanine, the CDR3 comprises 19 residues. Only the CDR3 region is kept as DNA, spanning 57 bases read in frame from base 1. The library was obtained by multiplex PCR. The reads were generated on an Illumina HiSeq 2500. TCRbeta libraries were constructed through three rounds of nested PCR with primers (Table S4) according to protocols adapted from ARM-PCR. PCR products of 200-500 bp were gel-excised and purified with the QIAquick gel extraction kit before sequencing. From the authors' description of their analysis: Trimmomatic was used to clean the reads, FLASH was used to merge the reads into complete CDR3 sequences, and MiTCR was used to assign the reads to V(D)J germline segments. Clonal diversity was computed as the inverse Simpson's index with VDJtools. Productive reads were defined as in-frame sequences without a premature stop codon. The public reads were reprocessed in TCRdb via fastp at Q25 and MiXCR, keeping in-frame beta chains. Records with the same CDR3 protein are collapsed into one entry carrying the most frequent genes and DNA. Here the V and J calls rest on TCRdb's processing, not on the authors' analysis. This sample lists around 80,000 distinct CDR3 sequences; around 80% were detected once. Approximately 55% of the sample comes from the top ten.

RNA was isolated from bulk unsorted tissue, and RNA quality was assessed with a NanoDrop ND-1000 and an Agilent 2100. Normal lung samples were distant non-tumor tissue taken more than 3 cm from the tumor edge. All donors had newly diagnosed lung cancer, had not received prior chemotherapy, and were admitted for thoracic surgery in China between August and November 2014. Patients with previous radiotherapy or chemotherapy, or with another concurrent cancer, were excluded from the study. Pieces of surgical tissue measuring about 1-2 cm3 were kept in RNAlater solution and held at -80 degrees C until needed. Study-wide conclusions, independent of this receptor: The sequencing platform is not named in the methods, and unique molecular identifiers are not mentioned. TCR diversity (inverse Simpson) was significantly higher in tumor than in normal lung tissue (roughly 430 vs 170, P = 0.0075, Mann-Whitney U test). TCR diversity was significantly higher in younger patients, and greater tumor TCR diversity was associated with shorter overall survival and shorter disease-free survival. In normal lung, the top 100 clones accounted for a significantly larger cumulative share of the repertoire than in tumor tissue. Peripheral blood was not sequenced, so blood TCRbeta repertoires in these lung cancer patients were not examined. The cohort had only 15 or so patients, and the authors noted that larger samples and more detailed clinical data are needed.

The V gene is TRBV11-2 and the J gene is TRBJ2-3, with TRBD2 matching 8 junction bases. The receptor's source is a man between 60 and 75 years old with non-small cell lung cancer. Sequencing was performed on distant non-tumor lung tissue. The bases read TGTGCCAGCATCGACAGCGGGACTAGGGGCGCTAGGGGCACAGATACGCAGTATTTT. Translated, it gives CASIDSGTRGARGTDTQYF.